This T cell receptor beta chain was identified during a study of T cell repertoires in cytomegalovirus infection. Study context: In the study, CMV epitopes included recently identified HLA-C-restricted and well-studied HLA-B-restricted ones. Public TCR beta signatures provided an indication of both CMV infection and a matching HLA type.

Each CDR3 protein is one row after TCRdb ran MiXCR on the reads. This table has about 770,000 distinct CDR3 sequences, 25% to 30% appearing once. With regard to this clonotype: Its antigen is unidentified.

The study, taken as a whole, reports: The ex vivo response was dominated by HLA-C-restricted CMV-specific TCR beta clonotypes. Carriage of CMV together with the relevant HLA was identifiable through cumulative public TCR beta family frequency.

Germline CDR1 reads DFQATT; CDR2 reads SNEGSKA (reference sequence). Trimming cost V 0 bases and J 4 bases; bases outside gene matches: 6. This CDR3 is built from 15 residues. The sequencing used cultured CD8+ T cells from PBMCs, collected from culture after CMV antigen stimulation. The chain carries TRBV20-1 and TRBJ1-1, with 9 bases that match TRBD1. The sequence was collected from a human donor in good health (CMV status not recorded). Some clones in this sample may be carry-over from other donors' samples. CDR3 region: CSARDFLTGGTEAFF. The CDR3 DNA follows: TGCAGTGCTAGAGATTTTTTGACAGGGGGCACTGAAGCTTTCTTT.